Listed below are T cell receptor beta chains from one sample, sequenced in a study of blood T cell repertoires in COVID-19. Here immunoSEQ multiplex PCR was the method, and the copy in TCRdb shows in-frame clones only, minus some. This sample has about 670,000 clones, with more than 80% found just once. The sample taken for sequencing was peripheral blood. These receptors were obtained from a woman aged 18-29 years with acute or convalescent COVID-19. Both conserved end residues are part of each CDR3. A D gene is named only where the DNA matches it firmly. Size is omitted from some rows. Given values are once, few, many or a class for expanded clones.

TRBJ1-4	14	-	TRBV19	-	TGTGCCAGTAGTCCGTCGGGATACAATGAAAAACTGTTTTTT	CASSPSGYNEKLFF
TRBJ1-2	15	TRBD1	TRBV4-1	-	TGCGCCAGCAGCCAGCCAGGGGGCGCCGTCGGTGGCTACACCTTC	CASSQPGGAVGGYTF
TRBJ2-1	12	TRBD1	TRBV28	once	TGTGCCAGCAAGGGACAGTACAATGAGCAGTTCTTC	CASKGQYNEQFF
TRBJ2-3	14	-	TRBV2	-	TGTGCCAGCAGCCTTCAGGGGTCCTCAGATACGCAGTATTTT	CASSLQGSSDTQYF
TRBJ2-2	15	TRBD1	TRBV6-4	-	TGTGCCAGCAGTCCTCAGGGGGCGCAGATCGGGGAGCTGTTTTTT	CASSPQGAQIGELFF
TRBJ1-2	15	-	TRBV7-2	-	TGTGCCAGCAGCCCAGGTGCGGACAGAGACTATGGCTACACCTTC	CASSPGADRDYGYTF
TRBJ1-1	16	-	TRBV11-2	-	TGTGCCAGCAGCTTAGGTCAGGGTGGATTCGACACTGAAGCTTTCTTT	CASSLGQGGFDTEAFF
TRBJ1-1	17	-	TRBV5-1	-	TGCGCCAGCAGCGCCGGACAGTCATCCGCATTCAGTAGTGAAGCTTTCTTT	CASSAGQSSAFSSEAFF
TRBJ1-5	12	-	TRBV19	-	TGTGCCAGTAGTTGGGGAGTTCAGCCCCAGCATTTT	CASSWGVQPQHF
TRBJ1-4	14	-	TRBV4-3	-	TGCGCCAGCAGCCAACAGGGTGGGAATGAAAAACTGTTTTTT	CASSQQGGNEKLFF
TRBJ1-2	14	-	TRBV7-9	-	TGTGCCAGCAGCTTAATTCCAGTAAACTATGGCTACACCTTC	CASSLIPVNYGYTF
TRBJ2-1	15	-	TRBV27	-	TGTGCCAGCAGTGCGCCGGGACTCCAGTACAATGAGCAGTTCTTC	CASSAPGLQYNEQFF
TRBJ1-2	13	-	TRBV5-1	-	TGCGCCAGCAGCAATCAGGGCGCCTATGGCTACACCTTC	CASSNQGAYGYTF
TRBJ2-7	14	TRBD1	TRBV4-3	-	TGCGCCAGCAGCCTGGGGACAGGGGCTTGGGAGCAGTACTTC	CASSLGTGAWEQYF
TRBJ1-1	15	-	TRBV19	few	TGTGCCAGTAGTCCGACGTCCGGACAGCACACTGAAGCTTTCTTT	CASSPTSGQHTEAFF
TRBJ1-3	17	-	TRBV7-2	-	TGTGCCAGCAGCTTAACACATTCGGGTTTTGGCAGAAACACCATATATTTT	CASSLTHSGFGRNTIYF
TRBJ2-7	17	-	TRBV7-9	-	TGTGCCAGCAGCTTAACCCTCCTAGTCGAGAAAAATTACGAGCAGTACTTC	CASSLTLLVEKNYEQYF
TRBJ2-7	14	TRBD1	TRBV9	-	TGTGCCAGCAGCGTAGGAGGGGGCCCCTACGAGCAGTACTTC	CASSVGGGPYEQYF
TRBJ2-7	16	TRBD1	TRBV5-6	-	TGTGCCAGCAGCTTGGCCATTGGACAGGTCTTTTACGAGCAGTACTTC	CASSLAIGQVFYEQYF
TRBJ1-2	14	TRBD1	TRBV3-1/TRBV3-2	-	TGTGCCAGCACCTCCGGGACAGCTAACTATGGCTACACCTTC	CASTSGTANYGYTF
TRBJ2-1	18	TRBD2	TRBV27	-	TGTGCCAGCAGTTCCCAGACTAGCGGGGGGACGTCCTACAATGAGCAGTTCTTC	CASSSQTSGGTSYNEQFF
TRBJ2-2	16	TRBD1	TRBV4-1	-	TGCGCCAGCACCGCCGGCGGGACAGGGTTTTACGGGGAGCTGTTTTTT	CASTAGGTGFYGELFF
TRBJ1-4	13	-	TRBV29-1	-	TGCAGCGTTGGGGCCAGTCCTAATGAAAAACTGTTTTTT	CSVGASPNEKLFF
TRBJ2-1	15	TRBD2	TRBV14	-	TGTGCCAGCAGCCAAATGCGGGGGGCTTACAATGAGCAGTTCTTC	CASSQMRGAYNEQFF
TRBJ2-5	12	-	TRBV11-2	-	TGTGCCAGCAGCTTAGTGACTGAGACCCAGTACTTC	CASSLVTETQYF
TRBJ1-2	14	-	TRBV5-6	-	TGTGCCAGCAGCTCCGTCCTCTTCAACTATGGCTACACCTTC	CASSSVLFNYGYTF
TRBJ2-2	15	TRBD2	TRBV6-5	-	TGTGCCAGCAGTTTGCGGGACTACCACACCGGGGAGCTGTTTTTT	CASSLRDYHTGELFF
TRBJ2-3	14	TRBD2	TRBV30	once	TGTGCCTGGAACGGTCGGGGGGACACAGATACGCAGTATTTT	CAWNGRGDTDTQYF
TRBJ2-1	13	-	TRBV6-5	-	TGTGCCAGCAGTAAACTAGGAGGCAATGAGCAGTTCTTC	CASSKLGGNEQFF
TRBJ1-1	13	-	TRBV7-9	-	TGTGCCAGCAGCTGGGCCATGAACACTGAAGCTTTCTTT	CASSWAMNTEAFF
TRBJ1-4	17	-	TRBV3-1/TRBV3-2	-	TGTGCCAGCAGCCAAGTCCAGGGTAGCACAACTAATGAAAAACTGTTTTTT	CASSQVQGSTTNEKLFF
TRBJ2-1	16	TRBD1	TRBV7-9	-	TGTGCCAGCAGGCAACCGGGACAGAGCTCCTACAATGAGCAGTTCTTC	CASRQPGQSSYNEQFF